These 29 T cell receptor beta chains originate from one sample sequenced in a study of cytomegalovirus exposure and HLA in healthy donors. Primers for the PCR totalled 60 Vbeta and 13 Jbeta. The table came from immunoSEQ multiplex PCR; TCRdb's copy has only in-frame clones and leaves some out. The sample consists of about 38,000 clones, 66% of them appearing once. Sequencing was done on a sample of PBMCs. These receptors all stem from a man aged 45 to 65 in good health and CMV-seropositive.

This clone was counted only a few times. This rearrangement joins TRBV13 to TRBJ1-4; 8 bases line up with TRBD1. Germline V gives CDR1 PRHDT, CDR2 FYEKMQ (reference sequence). The CDR3 covers 19 residues. The V gene end was trimmed by 5 bases and the J gene end by 0 bases; junction bases not matched to a gene: 14. The CDR3 DNA sequence: TGTGCCAGCAGCCCCACCCCAGGACAGGGAATTCCAACTAATGAAAAACTGTTTTTT. Protein product: CASSPTPGQGIPTNEKLFF.

The chain has TRBV2 and TRBJ1-1; 7 bases are shared with TRBD1. V lost 6 bases and J lost 5; bases outside the gene matches: 6. The CDR3 covers 13 residues. From germline, CDR1 is SNHLY and CDR2 FYNNEI. The CDR3 DNA follows: TGTGCCAGCAGGATAACAGGGGAAACTGAAGCTTTCTTT. As protein: CASRITGETEAFF.

CDR3: CASSVTGGYGYTF. The CDR3 coding sequence is TGTGCCAGCAGCGTTACAGGGGGCTATGGCTACACCTTC. The chain joins TRBV6-4 to TRBJ1-2; 8 bases line up with TRBD1. Per the germline V gene, CDR1 is MRHNA and CDR2 is SNTAGT. The CDR3 extends over 13 amino acids. Trimming removed 6 bases from V and 4 bases from J; junction bases left unmatched: 4.

J is TRBJ2-3 and V is TRBV5-1; 8 bases line up with TRBD2. This CDR3 comprises 15 residues. The V and J ends lost 4 bases and 1 base, in that order; junction bases with no gene match: 5. Germline CDR1 SGHRS, CDR2 YFSETQ. CDR3 amino acids: CASSPGGSRTDTQYF. DNA of the CDR3: TGCGCCAGCAGCCCGGGGGGGTCGCGCACAGATACGCAGTATTTT.

V is TRBV11-2 and J is TRBJ2-1; possibly TRBD1 for D (6 bases). Germline V lookup: CDR1 SGHAT, CDR2 FQNNGV. Trimming took off 3 bases at V and 7 bases at J, with 10 bases between the two ends. The CDR3 is 13 amino acids. The CDR3 sequence: CASSFQGLNEQFF. CDR3 nucleotides: TGTGCCAGCAGCTTTCAGGGGCTGAATGAGCAGTTCTTC.

The chain has TRBV15 and TRBJ2-6; 7 bases line up with TRBD1. Germline trimming cut 1 base from V and 4 bases from J; bases unmatched to any gene: 1. This CDR3 has 15 residues. Germline V gives CDR1 LNHNV, CDR2 YYDKDF (reference sequence). For the CDR3, the DNA is TGTGCCACCAGCAGAGGGACAGGAGGGGCCAACGTCCTGACTTTC. It is translated as CATSRGTGGANVLTF.

The chain links TRBV7-8 to TRBJ2-7, with TRBD1 identical over 8 bases. V shed 6 bases, J shed 0 bases, and the junction held 7 bases outside the gene matches. The CDR3 is 15 amino acids. Germline loops: CDR1 SGHVS, CDR2 FQNEAQ. CDR3 protein: CASSRRDRPSYEQYF. For the CDR3, the DNA is TGTGCCAGCAGTCGCCGGGACAGGCCCTCCTACGAGCAGTACTTC.

The chain carries TRBV5-1 and TRBJ1-1; weak D call: TRBD1 (5 bases). The CDR3 sequence is 15 residues long. Germline CDR1 is SGHRS and CDR2 is YFSETQ. The V end lost 4 bases, the J end lost 0 bases, and 13 bases lay between the germline ends. The CDR3 bases are TGCGCCAGCAGCGTGGCAGGGAAATTGAACACTGAAGCTTTCTTT. It encodes CASSVAGKLNTEAFF.

This sequence joins TRBV7-2 and TRBJ1-6; 11 nucleotides agree with TRBD1. In germline, CDR1 is SGHTA, CDR2 FQGNSA. V shed 5 bases, J shed 10 bases, and the junction held 7 bases outside the gene matches. This CDR3 has 15 amino acids. The CDR3 loop reads CASSLGQGARSPLHF. The CDR3 nucleotides read TGTGCCAGCAGCCTCGGACAGGGGGCTCGATCACCCCTCCACTTT.

The chain joins TRBV9 to TRBJ2-1, with TRBD1 matching over 9 bases. CDR1 is SGDLS and CDR2 is YYNGEE in the germline V gene. The CDR3 runs to 16 residues. The V segment lost 3 bases and the J segment 7 bases; nucleotides outside the gene matches: 11. In DNA form, the CDR3 reads TGTGCCAGCAGCGCCCCCAGGACAGGGGTTTGGAATGAGCAGTTCTTC. Translated, it gives CASSAPRTGVWNEQFF.

This chain connects TRBV6-4 to TRBJ1-2, with a weak D call TRBD1 (6 bases). The CDR3 is made up of 15 amino acids. Germline V CDR1 and CDR2: MRHNA, SNTAGT. Between the trimmed V and J ends, which lost 6 bases and 3 bases, there was a span of 17 bases. The CDR3: CASSNDLTGYYGYTF. Written as DNA, the CDR3 is TGTGCCAGCAGCAACGACCTCACAGGGTACTATGGCTACACCTTC.

V and J are TRBV11-2 and TRBJ1-4, with D possibly TRBD1 on 6 matching bases. The V gene lost 4 bases and the J gene lost 2 bases, with 8 bases spanning the gap. Per germline, CDR1 SGHAT and CDR2 FQNNGV. There are 14 residues in the CDR3. The chain's CDR3 is CASSSRGTNEKLFF. In DNA form, the CDR3 reads TGTGCCAGCAGCTCTAGGGGGACTAATGAAAAACTGTTTTTT. The full variable domain, with the rest looked up from reference TRBV11-2 and TRBJ1-4, is EAGVAQSPRYKIIEKRQSVAFWCNPISGHATLYWYQQILGQGPKLLIQFQNNGVVDDSQLPKDRFSAERLKGVDSTLKIQPAKLEDSAVYLCASSSRGTNEKLFFGSGTQLSVL.

This clone was observed once. This chain links TRBV2 with TRBJ1-5, with 7 bases fitting TRBD1. This CDR3 contains 16 residues. Germline V CDR1 and CDR2: SNHLY, FYNNEI. Trimming cost V 0 bases and J 6 bases; bases outside gene matches: 8. CDR3 in amino acids: CASSEALRQGGQPQHF. As DNA, the CDR3 is TGTGCCAGCAGTGAAGCGCTGAGACAGGGAGGTCAGCCCCAGCATTTT.

The V and J genes are TRBV21-1 and TRBJ1-2; whether TRBD1, the table's D call, matches the DNA was not checked. TRBV21-1 is classified as a pseudogene. The CDR3 is 13 amino acids. The CDR3 DNA sequence: TGTGCCAGCAGCAAGAGGGGGTGGGATGGCTACACCTTC. Translated, it gives CASSKRGWDGYTF.

V gene TRBV6-5 combines with J gene TRBJ2-7, with 10 bases lining up with TRBD2. The CDR3 covers 14 residues. Germline-derived CDR1 and CDR2 are MNHEY and SVGAGI. The V and J ends lost 7 bases and 4 bases, in that order; junction bases with no gene match: 7. CDR3 amino acids: CASKAAGGDYEQYF. The CDR3 DNA sequence: TGTGCCAGCAAAGCAGCGGGGGGGGATTACGAGCAGTACTTC.

This clone was recorded only once. The rearrangement joins TRBV10-2 to TRBJ2-1; 12 nucleotides line up with TRBD2. The germline gives CDR1 WSHSY, CDR2 SAAADI. The length of the CDR3 is 16 residues. V lost 2 bases and J lost 10; bases outside the gene matches: 9. CDR3 DNA sequence: TGCGCCAGCAGTGAGAAATCTAGCGGGGGGGCAGCCGAGCAGTTCTTC. This encodes CASSEKSSGGAAEQFF.

This chain uses TRBV7-7 with TRBJ2-7; 12 bases map to TRBD1. Germline V gives CDR1 SSHAT, CDR2 FNYEAQ (reference sequence). The V gene end was trimmed by 5 bases and the J gene end by 6 bases; junction bases not matched to a gene: 5. The CDR3 totals 14 residues. CDR3 nucleotide sequence: TGTGCCAGCAGCGCTCCGGGACAGGGGGCCGAGCAGTACTTC. Amino acid sequence: CASSAPGQGAEQYF.

The rearrangement links TRBV7-9 to TRBJ1-3; D is ambiguous. In germline, CDR1 is SEHNR, CDR2 FQNEAQ (reference sequence). V was cut by 1 base and J by 4 bases, with 8 bases left in between. The CDR3 loop spans 14 amino acids. DNA of the CDR3: TGTGCCAGCAGCTTAGGAGGCTTCGGAAACACCATATATTTT. Translation: CASSLGGFGNTIYF.

V is TRBV6-1 and J is TRBJ2-5; tentative D call: TRBD1 (7 bases). Trimming shortened V by 2 bases and J by 4 bases, and 14 bases separated the two germline ends. This CDR3 is 15 amino acids long. Germline CDR1 reads MNHNS; CDR2 reads SASEGT. The CDR3 coding sequence is TGTGCCAGCAGTGAATTCGGAGGGGGCAGAGAGACCCAGTACTTC. Translation gives CASSEFGGGRETQYF.

This clone was picked up a small number of times. This chain joins TRBV5-1 and TRBJ1-1; the match to TRBD1 covers 7 bases. The germline CDR1 and CDR2 sequences are SGHRS and YFSETQ. The CDR3 totals 15 residues. J gave up 0 bases and V 4 bases, and 6 bases lay outside the gene matches. The CDR3 DNA sequence: TGCGCCAGCAGCCCTACCGGGACAGTGAACACTGAAGCTTTCTTT. It encodes CASSPTGTVNTEAFF. Complete variable domain (other parts from reference TRBV5-1 and TRBJ1-1): KAGVTQTPRYLIKTRGQQVTLSCSPISGHRSVSWYQQTPGQGLQFLFEYFSETQRNKGNFPGRFSGRQFSNSRSEMNVSTLELGDSALYLCASSPTGTVNTEAFFGQGTRLTVV.

J is TRBJ1-1 and V is TRBV4-2; no clear D. Trimming took 0 bases from V and 1 from J, leaving 6 bases between them. Per germline, CDR1 LGHNA and CDR2 YNFKEQ. The CDR3 consists of 14 residues. This chain's CDR3 is CASSQDPGNTEAFF. The CDR3 DNA is TGTGCCAGCAGCCAAGATCCGGGGAACACTGAAGCTTTCTTT.

This clone was detected only a few times. The chain carries TRBV28 and TRBJ2-2; 10 bases map to TRBD1. V lost 5 bases and J lost 6; bases outside the gene matches: 12. Germline V lookup: CDR1 MDHEN, CDR2 SYDVKM. CDR3 length equals 17 residues. In DNA, the CDR3 is TGTGCCAGCAGTCCAATTGGGACAGGGGAAAAGTCCGGGGAGCTGTTTTTT. This codes for CASSPIGTGEKSGELFF.

The chain recombines TRBV4-2 with TRBJ2-1; no firm D call. V lost 1 base to trimming and J lost 3 bases, with 7 bases between them. The germline V gene encodes CDR1 LGHNA and CDR2 YNFKEQ. The CDR3 contains 14 residues. DNA for the CDR3: TGTGCCAGCAGCCAAGGTAGACTCTACAATGAGCAGTTCTTC. Its translation is CASSQGRLYNEQFF.

This clone appeared a few times. The chain couples TRBV29-1 to TRBJ1-1; a weak D match, TRBD1 (5 bases). V was pared by 4 bases and J by 1 base, with 10 bases between. CDR3 length: 13 amino acids. The germline CDR1 and CDR2 sequences are SQVTM and ANQGSEA. CDR3 bases: TGCAGCGTTGTAGGACAACCGAACACTGAAGCTTTCTTT. Translation: CSVVGQPNTEAFF.

This clone was seen more than once but under ten times. The V call is TRBV12-5, the J call TRBJ1-3; 9 nucleotides match TRBD1. CDR1 is LGHNT, CDR2 FRNRAP, per germline. The ends lost 6 bases at V and 2 bases at J; junction bases unmatched: 8. This CDR3 is built from 16 residues. CDR3 in DNA: TGTGCTAGTGGCTCCAGGAGGACAGGGGCTGGAAACACCATATATTTT. As protein: CASGSRRTGAGNTIYF.

This clone has only a few counts. CDR3 protein: CAGRRGPEGNTIYF. The DNA for the CDR3 is TGTGCCGGCCGGAGGGGCCCGGAAGGAAACACCATATATTTT. This chain connects TRBV10-3 to TRBJ1-3, with D perhaps TRBD1 (5 bases). With 11 bases removed from V and 4 bases from J, the gap between germline ends came to 18 bases. This CDR3 is 14 amino acids long. Germline lookup yields CDR1 ENHRY and CDR2 SYGVKD.

The sample holds a few counts of this clone. The chain uses TRBV28 and TRBJ2-1; D unclear. Between the trimmed V and J ends, which lost 5 bases and 5 bases, there was a span of 4 bases. CDR1 is MDHEN, CDR2 SYDVKM, per germline. This CDR3 region has 11 residues. The CDR3 DNA sequence: TGTGCCAGCAGTCTAAACAATGAGCAGTTCTTC. Protein: CASSLNNEQFF.

This clone has a handful of counts. V usage is TRBV5-1 and J usage is TRBJ1-1; D perhaps matches TRBD1 (5 bases). This CDR3 region has 13 residues. Trimming took off 4 bases at V and 4 bases at J, with 11 bases between the two ends. CDR1 is SGHRS and CDR2 is YFSETQ in the germline V gene. CDR3 loop: CASSPGGSTEAFF. Here the CDR3 DNA reads TGCGCCAGCAGCCCCGGGGGAAGCACTGAAGCTTTCTTT.

This rearrangement joins TRBV9 to TRBJ2-3; TRBD2 might be the D (6 bases). The CDR3 runs to 15 residues. V shed 3 bases and J shed 0 bases, with 11 bases lying between them. The V gene's germline CDR1 is SGDLS and CDR2 YYNGEE. The CDR3 DNA follows: TGTGCCAGCAGCGAAAGGGGAGGTAGCACAGATACGCAGTATTTT. This gives the protein CASSERGGSTDTQYF.